This is a list of T cell receptor beta chains from one sample in a study of cytomegalovirus exposure and HLA in healthy donors. Some clones are missing from TCRdb's copy, which holds only in-frame ones; the method was immunoSEQ multiplex PCR. The table records some 190,000 clones, over 70% of them present only once. Specimen: PBMCs. The receptors were sampled from a man under 40 in good health and CMV-seronegative. CDR3s include the opening cysteine and the closing phenylalanine or tryptophan. D genes are given only for firm matches. Clone size, where shown, is once, few, many, or a class for clones that have expanded.

D gene: .
V gene: TRBV27
clone size: .
J gene: TRBJ2-7
CDR3 protein: CASSFQGISSYEQYF
CDR3 DNA: TGTGCCAGCAGTTTCCAGGGCATAAGCTCCTACGAGCAGTACTTC

D gene: .
V gene: TRBV19
clone size: once
J gene: TRBJ2-3
CDR3 protein: CASRGRPTDTQYF
CDR3 DNA: TGTGCCAGTAGGGGCAGGCCCACAGATACGCAGTATTTT

D gene: .
V gene: TRBV5-6
clone size: .
J gene: TRBJ1-2
CDR3 protein: CASSSFAERYLDYGYTF
CDR3 DNA: TGTGCCAGCAGCTCTTTCGCCGAGAGGTATTTAGACTATGGCTACACCTTC

D gene: .
V gene: TRBV4-1
clone size: .
J gene: TRBJ1-2
CDR3 protein: CASSTIQGADYGYTF
CDR3 DNA: TGCGCCAGCAGCACCATTCAAGGGGCCGACTATGGCTACACCTTC

D gene: .
V gene: TRBV9
clone size: .
J gene: TRBJ1-1
CDR3 protein: CASSVEGYTEAFF
CDR3 DNA: TGTGCCAGCAGCGTAGAGGGGTACACTGAAGCTTTCTTT

D gene: TRBD1
V gene: TRBV7-2
clone size: .
J gene: TRBJ1-2
CDR3 protein: CASSPGGQVPNYGYTF
CDR3 DNA: TGTGCCAGCAGCCCTGGTGGACAGGTCCCTAACTATGGCTACACCTTC

D gene: TRBD2
V gene: TRBV6-5
clone size: .
J gene: TRBJ2-7
CDR3 protein: CASSRGGVDPYEQYF
CDR3 DNA: TGTGCCAGCAGCCGGGGGGGCGTGGACCCCTACGAGCAGTACTTC

D gene: .
V gene: TRBV2
clone size: .
J gene: TRBJ1-4
CDR3 protein: CASSGLQNNEKLFF
CDR3 DNA: TGTGCCAGCAGTGGCCTACAGAATAACGAAAAACTGTTTTTT

D gene: .
V gene: TRBV2
clone size: .
J gene: TRBJ1-2
CDR3 protein: CASMVRDYGYTF
CDR3 DNA: TGTGCCAGCATGGTCAGGGATTATGGCTACACCTTC

D gene: .
V gene: TRBV2
clone size: .
J gene: TRBJ1-6
CDR3 protein: CASSPATETLHF
CDR3 DNA: TGTGCCAGCAGTCCGGCTACGGAGACCCTCCACTTT

D gene: TRBD1
V gene: TRBV9
clone size: .
J gene: TRBJ1-3
CDR3 protein: CASSSPGTGMGNTIYF
CDR3 DNA: TGTGCCAGCAGCTCCCCCGGGACAGGGATGGGAAACACCATATATTTT

D gene: TRBD2
V gene: TRBV11-2
clone size: .
J gene: TRBJ2-3
CDR3 protein: CASSTPLFELAGGSTQYF
CDR3 DNA: TGTGCCAGCAGCACTCCACTTTTTGAACTAGCGGGAGGCTCTACGCAGTATTTT

D gene: TRBD1
V gene: TRBV6-1
clone size: once
J gene: TRBJ2-1
CDR3 protein: CASSIRDSSYNEQFF
CDR3 DNA: TGTGCCAGCAGTATCCGGGACAGCTCCTACAATGAGCAGTTCTTC

D gene: .
V gene: TRBV2
clone size: .
J gene: TRBJ2-7
CDR3 protein: CASSAQNYEQYF
CDR3 DNA: TGTGCCAGCAGCGCACAAAACTACGAGCAGTACTTC

D gene: .
V gene: TRBV7-9
clone size: few
J gene: TRBJ1-5
CDR3 protein: CASSSTVNQPQHF
CDR3 DNA: TGTGCCAGCAGCTCTACGGTAAATCAGCCCCAGCATTTT

D gene: .
V gene: TRBV6-5
clone size: .
J gene: TRBJ2-7
CDR3 protein: CASSPGVRHEQYF
CDR3 DNA: TGTGCCAGCAGTCCAGGGGTGAGACACGAGCAGTACTTC

D gene: .
V gene: TRBV10-3
clone size: .
J gene: TRBJ2-7
CDR3 protein: CAISESESREQYF
CDR3 DNA: TGTGCCATCAGTGAGTCAGAGTCCCGCGAGCAGTACTTC

D gene: TRBD2
V gene: TRBV19
clone size: .
J gene: TRBJ2-7
CDR3 protein: CASGVTASGGRYEQYF
CDR3 DNA: TGTGCCAGTGGGGTTACGGCTAGCGGGGGGAGATACGAGCAGTACTTC

D gene: TRBD2
V gene: TRBV19
clone size: .
J gene: TRBJ2-2
CDR3 protein: CASSMLAGGPTGELFF
CDR3 DNA: TGTGCCAGTAGTATGCTAGCGGGGGGCCCCACCGGGGAGCTGTTTTTT

D gene: TRBD2
V gene: TRBV5-1
clone size: few
J gene: TRBJ2-1
CDR3 protein: CASSLVIAGDEQFF
CDR3 DNA: TGCGCCAGCAGCTTGGTAATAGCGGGAGATGAGCAGTTCTTC

D gene: TRBD1
V gene: TRBV6-1
clone size: .
J gene: TRBJ1-3
CDR3 protein: CAGGQYGNTIYF
CDR3 DNA: TGTGCCGGGGGACAGTACGGAAACACCATATATTTT

D gene: .
V gene: TRBV5-5
clone size: once
J gene: TRBJ1-1
CDR3 protein: CASSPGQGGTEAFF
CDR3 DNA: TGTGCCAGCAGCCCTGGGCAGGGCGGCACTGAAGCTTTCTTT

D gene: TRBD1
V gene: TRBV5-6
clone size: few
J gene: TRBJ2-7
CDR3 protein: CASSLLGTGSYEQYF
CDR3 DNA: TGTGCCAGCAGCTTGTTGGGGACAGGGAGTTACGAGCAGTACTTC

D gene: .
V gene: TRBV7-7
clone size: .
J gene: TRBJ2-1
CDR3 protein: CASSLDRNNEQFF
CDR3 DNA: TGTGCTAGCAGCTTAGACAGGAACAATGAGCAGTTCTTC

D gene: .
V gene: TRBV5-6
clone size: .
J gene: TRBJ1-6
CDR3 protein: CATRSFLSPLHF
CDR3 DNA: TGTGCCACCCGTTCATTCCTATCACCCCTCCACTTT

D gene: TRBD2
V gene: TRBV5-1
clone size: .
J gene: TRBJ2-3
CDR3 protein: CASKQRELRTDTQYF
CDR3 DNA: TGCGCCAGCAAACAGCGGGAGCTTAGGACAGATACGCAGTATTTT

D gene: .
V gene: TRBV2
clone size: .
J gene: TRBJ2-2
CDR3 protein: CASSPAENTGELFF
CDR3 DNA: TGTGCCAGCAGTCCAGCGGAGAACACCGGGGAGCTGTTTTTT

D gene: .
V gene: TRBV30
clone size: .
J gene: TRBJ1-2
CDR3 protein: CAWTVGGLPPGYTF
CDR3 DNA: TGTGCCTGGACCGTGGGCGGGCTCCCTCCCGGCTACACCTTC

D gene: .
V gene: TRBV27
clone size: .
J gene: TRBJ2-3
CDR3 protein: CASSLRTGGFDTQYF
CDR3 DNA: TGTGCCAGCAGTTTAAGAACAGGCGGTTTCGATACGCAGTATTTT

D gene: .
V gene: TRBV13
clone size: .
J gene: TRBJ2-1
CDR3 protein: CASRHGQANNEQFF
CDR3 DNA: TGTGCCAGCAGACACGGACAAGCTAACAATGAGCAGTTCTTC

D gene: .
V gene: TRBV30
clone size: .
J gene: TRBJ1-1
CDR3 protein: CAWSAHRNTEAFF
CDR3 DNA: TGTGCCTGGAGTGCCCACAGGAACACTGAAGCTTTCTTT

D gene: .
V gene: TRBV9
clone size: .
J gene: TRBJ2-5
CDR3 protein: CASSRATRGETQYF
CDR3 DNA: TGTGCCAGCAGTAGGGCCACCCGGGGAGAGACCCAGTACTTC

D gene: .
V gene: TRBV10-3
clone size: .
J gene: TRBJ2-5
CDR3 protein: CAISDTGSQETQYF
CDR3 DNA: TGTGCCATCAGTGATACGGGGAGCCAAGAGACCCAGTACTTC

D gene: .
V gene: TRBV4-2
clone size: .
J gene: TRBJ1-5
CDR3 protein: CASSQDPGESNQPQHF
CDR3 DNA: TGTGCCAGCAGCCAAGATCCAGGGGAAAGCAATCAGCCCCAGCATTTT

D gene: TRBD1
V gene: TRBV6-5
clone size: .
J gene: TRBJ2-1
CDR3 protein: CASSPRDRFNEQFF
CDR3 DNA: TGTGCCAGCAGTCCCCGGGACAGGTTCAATGAGCAGTTCTTC

D gene: TRBD1
V gene: TRBV9
clone size: once
J gene: TRBJ2-5
CDR3 protein: CASSVGYRDRGETQYF
CDR3 DNA: TGTGCCAGCAGCGTAGGATACCGGGACAGGGGGGAGACCCAGTACTTC

D gene: TRBD1
V gene: TRBV2
clone size: .
J gene: TRBJ1-3
CDR3 protein: CATNRDSNRNTIYF
CDR3 DNA: TGTGCCACCAATAGGGACAGCAATAGAAACACCATATATTTT

D gene: TRBD1
V gene: TRBV4-2
clone size: .
J gene: TRBJ1-2
CDR3 protein: CASSPTQDRARPGYGYTF
CDR3 DNA: TGTGCCAGCAGCCCGACCCAGGACAGGGCTCGCCCCGGCTATGGCTACACCTTC

D gene: .
V gene: TRBV28
clone size: .
J gene: TRBJ2-7
CDR3 protein: CASSLPHSSYEQYF
CDR3 DNA: TGTGCCAGCAGTTTACCCCATAGCTCCTACGAGCAGTACTTC

D gene: TRBD1
V gene: TRBV6-4
clone size: .
J gene: TRBJ2-3
CDR3 protein: CASSDEGADTQYF
CDR3 DNA: TGTGCCAGCAGTGACGAGGGGGCCGATACGCAGTATTTT

D gene: TRBD2
V gene: TRBV2
clone size: once
J gene: TRBJ2-1
CDR3 protein: CASSLETSGFINEQFF
CDR3 DNA: TGTGCCAGCAGCCTTGAGACTAGCGGGTTTATCAATGAGCAGTTCTTC

D gene: .
V gene: TRBV6-6
clone size: .
J gene: TRBJ2-7
CDR3 protein: CASSPGPTGIEQYF
CDR3 DNA: TGTGCCAGCAGCCCGGGCCCAACAGGGATCGAGCAGTACTTC

D gene: .
V gene: TRBV7-2
clone size: once
J gene: TRBJ2-1
CDR3 protein: CASSLGRRVYNEQFF
CDR3 DNA: TGTGCCAGCAGCTTAGGACGCAGGGTTTACAATGAGCAGTTCTTC

D gene: .
V gene: TRBV7-8
clone size: .
J gene: TRBJ1-5
CDR3 protein: CASSLVVDNHQPQHF
CDR3 DNA: TGTGCCAGCAGCTTAGTGGTGGACAACCATCAGCCCCAGCATTTT

D gene: .
V gene: TRBV2
clone size: .
J gene: TRBJ1-6
CDR3 protein: CASSQEGPLHF
CDR3 DNA: TGTGCCAGCAGCCAGGAGGGACCCCTCCACTTT

D gene: TRBD1
V gene: TRBV28
clone size: .
J gene: TRBJ1-1
CDR3 protein: CASPRQGGENTEAFF
CDR3 DNA: TGTGCCAGCCCCCGACAGGGAGGAGAGAACACTGAAGCTTTCTTT